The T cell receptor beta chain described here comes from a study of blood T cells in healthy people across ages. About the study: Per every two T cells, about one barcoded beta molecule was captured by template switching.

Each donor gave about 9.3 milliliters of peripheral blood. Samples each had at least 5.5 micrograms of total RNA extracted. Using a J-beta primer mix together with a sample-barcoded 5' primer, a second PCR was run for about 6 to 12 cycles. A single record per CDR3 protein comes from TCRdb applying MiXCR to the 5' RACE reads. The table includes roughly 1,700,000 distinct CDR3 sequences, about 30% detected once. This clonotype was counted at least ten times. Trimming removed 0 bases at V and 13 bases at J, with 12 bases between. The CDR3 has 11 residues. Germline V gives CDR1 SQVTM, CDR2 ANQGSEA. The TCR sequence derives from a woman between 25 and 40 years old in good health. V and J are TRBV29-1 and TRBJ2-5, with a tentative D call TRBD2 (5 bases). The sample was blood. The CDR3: CSVEDPGMWYF. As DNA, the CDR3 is TGCAGCGTTGAAGATCCCGGGATGTGGTACTTC.